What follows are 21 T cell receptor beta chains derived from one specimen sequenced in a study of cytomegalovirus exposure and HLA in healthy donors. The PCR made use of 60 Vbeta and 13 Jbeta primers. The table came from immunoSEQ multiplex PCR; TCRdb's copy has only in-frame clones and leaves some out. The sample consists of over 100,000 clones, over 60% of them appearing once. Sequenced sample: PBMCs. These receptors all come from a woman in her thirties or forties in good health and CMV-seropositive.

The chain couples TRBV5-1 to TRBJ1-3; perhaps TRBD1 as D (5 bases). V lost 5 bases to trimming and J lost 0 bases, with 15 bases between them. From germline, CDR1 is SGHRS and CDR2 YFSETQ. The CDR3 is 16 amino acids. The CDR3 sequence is CASRPGTYSSGNTIYF. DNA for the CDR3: TGCGCCAGCAGACCCGGGACTTACTCCTCTGGAAACACCATATATTTT.

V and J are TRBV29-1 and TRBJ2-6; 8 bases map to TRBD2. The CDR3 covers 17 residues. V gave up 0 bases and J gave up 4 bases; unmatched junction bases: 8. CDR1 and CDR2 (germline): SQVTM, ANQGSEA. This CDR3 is CSVEDRGGASGANVLTF. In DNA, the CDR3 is TGCAGCGTTGAAGATCGGGGGGGGGCATCCGGGGCCAACGTCCTGACTTTC.

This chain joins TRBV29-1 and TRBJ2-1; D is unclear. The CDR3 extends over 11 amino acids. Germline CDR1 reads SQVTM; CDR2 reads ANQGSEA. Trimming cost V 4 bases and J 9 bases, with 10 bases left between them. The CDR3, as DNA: TGCAGCGTTGTAGTCGCGAGTGAGCAGTTCTTC. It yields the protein CSVVVASEQFF.

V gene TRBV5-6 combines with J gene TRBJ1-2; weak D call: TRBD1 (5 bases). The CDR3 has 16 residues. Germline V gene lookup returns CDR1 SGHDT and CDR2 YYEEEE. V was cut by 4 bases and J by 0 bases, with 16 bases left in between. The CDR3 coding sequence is TGTGCCAGCAGCCTAGGTCTTCGGGGGGCTAACTATGGCTACACCTTC. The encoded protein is CASSLGLRGANYGYTF.

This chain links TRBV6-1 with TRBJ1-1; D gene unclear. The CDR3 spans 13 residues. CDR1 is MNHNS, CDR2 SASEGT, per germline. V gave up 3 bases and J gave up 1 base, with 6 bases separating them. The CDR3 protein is CASSERRNTEAFF. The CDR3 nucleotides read TGTGCCAGCAGTGAGCGGCGGAACACTGAAGCTTTCTTT.

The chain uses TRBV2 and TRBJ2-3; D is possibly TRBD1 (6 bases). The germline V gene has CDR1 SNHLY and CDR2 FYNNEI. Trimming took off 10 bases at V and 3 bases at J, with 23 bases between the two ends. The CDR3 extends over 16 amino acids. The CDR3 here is CAKGQLGLSRTDTQYF. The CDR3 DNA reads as TGTGCCAAAGGACAGCTGGGTCTTTCTCGAACAGATACGCAGTATTTT.

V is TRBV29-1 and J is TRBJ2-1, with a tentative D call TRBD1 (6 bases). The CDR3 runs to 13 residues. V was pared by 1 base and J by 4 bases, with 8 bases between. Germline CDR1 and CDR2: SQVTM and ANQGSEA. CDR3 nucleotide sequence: TGCAGCGTTGAAGCTGACAGGTACAATGAGCAGTTCTTC. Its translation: CSVEADRYNEQFF.

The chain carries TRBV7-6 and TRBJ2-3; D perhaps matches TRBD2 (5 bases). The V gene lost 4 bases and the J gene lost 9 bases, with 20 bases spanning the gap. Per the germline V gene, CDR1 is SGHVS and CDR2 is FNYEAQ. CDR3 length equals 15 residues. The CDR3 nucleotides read TGTGCCAGCAGCTCCCTAGCCGTCGCGGATGGGACGCAGTATTTT. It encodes CASSSLAVADGTQYF.

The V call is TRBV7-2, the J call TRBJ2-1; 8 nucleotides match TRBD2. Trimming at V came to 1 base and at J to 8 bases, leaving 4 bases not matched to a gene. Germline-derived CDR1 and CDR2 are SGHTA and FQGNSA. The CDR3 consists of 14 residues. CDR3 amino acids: CASSLVRGRYEQFF. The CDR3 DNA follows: TGTGCCAGCAGCTTAGTTCGCGGGAGGTATGAGCAGTTCTTC.

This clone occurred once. CDR3 coding DNA: TGTGCCAGCAGTGAAGTCGCGGGGGCGAGTAGTGATGAGCAGTTCTTC. Translated, it gives CASSEVAGASSDEQFF. The chain recombines TRBV2 with TRBJ2-1, with D perhaps matching TRBD2 (7 bases). Germline V gene data show CDR1 as SNHLY and CDR2 as FYNNEI. V lost 1 base and J lost 8, with 18 bases in between. The CDR3 has 16 amino acids.

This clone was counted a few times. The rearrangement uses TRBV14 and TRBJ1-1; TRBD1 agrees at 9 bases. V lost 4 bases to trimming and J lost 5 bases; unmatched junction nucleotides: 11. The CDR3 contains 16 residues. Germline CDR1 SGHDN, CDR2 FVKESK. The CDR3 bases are TGTGCCAGCAGCCGAGGAACCGGGACAGGGTTAACTGAAGCTTTCTTT. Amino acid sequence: CASSRGTGTGLTEAFF. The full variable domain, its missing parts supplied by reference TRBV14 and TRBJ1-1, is EAGVTQFPSHSVIEKGQTVTLRCDPISGHDNLYWYRRVMGKEIKFLLHFVKESKQDESGMPNNRFLAERTGGTYSTLKVQPAELEDSGVYFCASSRGTGTGLTEAFFGQGTRLTVV.

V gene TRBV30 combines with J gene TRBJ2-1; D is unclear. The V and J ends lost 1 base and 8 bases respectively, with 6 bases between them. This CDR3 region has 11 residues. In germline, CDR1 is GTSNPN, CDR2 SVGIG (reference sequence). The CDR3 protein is CAWSARDEQFF. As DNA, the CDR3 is TGTGCCTGGAGTGCACGGGATGAGCAGTTCTTC.

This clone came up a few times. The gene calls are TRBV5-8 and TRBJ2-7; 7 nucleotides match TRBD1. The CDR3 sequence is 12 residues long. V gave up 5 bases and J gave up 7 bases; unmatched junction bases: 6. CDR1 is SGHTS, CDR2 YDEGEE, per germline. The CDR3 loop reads CASRYPGGEQYF. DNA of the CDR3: TGTGCCAGCAGGTACCCAGGGGGAGAGCAGTACTTC.

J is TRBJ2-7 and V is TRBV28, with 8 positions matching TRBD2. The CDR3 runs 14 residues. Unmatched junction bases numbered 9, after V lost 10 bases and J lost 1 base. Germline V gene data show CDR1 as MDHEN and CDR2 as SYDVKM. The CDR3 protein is CATSQLAVSYEQYF. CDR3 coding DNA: TGTGCCACTTCCCAACTAGCGGTATCCTACGAGCAGTACTTC.

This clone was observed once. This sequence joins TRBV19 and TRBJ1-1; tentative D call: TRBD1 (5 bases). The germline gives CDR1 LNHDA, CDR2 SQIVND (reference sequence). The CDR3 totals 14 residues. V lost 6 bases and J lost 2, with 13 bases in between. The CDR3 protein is CASRQELLNTEAFF. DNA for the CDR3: TGTGCCAGTAGACAGGAATTACTAAACACTGAAGCTTTCTTT.

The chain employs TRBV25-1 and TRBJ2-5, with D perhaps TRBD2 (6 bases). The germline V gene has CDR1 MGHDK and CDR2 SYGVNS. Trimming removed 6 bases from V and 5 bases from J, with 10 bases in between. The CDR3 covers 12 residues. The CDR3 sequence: CASRGGWETQYF. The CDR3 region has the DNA TGTGCCAGCAGGGGGGGTTGGGAGACCCAGTACTTC.

The CDR3 spells CASSEVSGRVPIWQYF. The CDR3 DNA is TGTGCCAGCAGTGAGGTTAGCGGGAGGGTCCCTATATGGCAGTACTTC. The rearrangement joins TRBV6-1 to TRBJ2-7; the match to TRBD2 covers 11 bases. Germline V gene sequence: CDR1 MNHNS, CDR2 SASEGT. The CDR3 extends over 16 amino acids. V was clipped by 3 bases and J by 9 bases; unmatched bases: 13.

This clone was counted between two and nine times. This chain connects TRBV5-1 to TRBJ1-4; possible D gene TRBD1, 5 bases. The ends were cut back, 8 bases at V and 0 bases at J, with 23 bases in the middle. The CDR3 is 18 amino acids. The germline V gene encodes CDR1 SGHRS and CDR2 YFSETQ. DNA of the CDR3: TGCGCCAGTCCACGCAGGGTTGACAATCTTACAACTAATGAAAAACTGTTTTTT. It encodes CASPRRVDNLTTNEKLFF.

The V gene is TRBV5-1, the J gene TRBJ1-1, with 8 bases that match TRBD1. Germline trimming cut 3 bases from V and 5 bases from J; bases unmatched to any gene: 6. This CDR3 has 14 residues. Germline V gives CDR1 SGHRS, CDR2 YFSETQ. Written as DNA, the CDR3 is TGCGCCAGCAGCTCTCCGGGACAGGAGACTGAAGCTTTCTTT. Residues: CASSSPGQETEAFF.

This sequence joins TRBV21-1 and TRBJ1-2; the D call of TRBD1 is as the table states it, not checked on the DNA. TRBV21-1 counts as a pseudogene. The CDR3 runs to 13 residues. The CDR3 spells CASSLTGVYGYTF. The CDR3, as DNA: TGTGCCAGCAGCCTCACAGGGGTCTATGGCTACACCTTC.

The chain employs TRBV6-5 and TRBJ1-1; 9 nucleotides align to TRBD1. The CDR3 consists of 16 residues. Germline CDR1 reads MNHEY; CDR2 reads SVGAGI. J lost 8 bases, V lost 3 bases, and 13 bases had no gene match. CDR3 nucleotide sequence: TGTGCCAGCAGTTATTCCGGGACAGGGAGCGGCGGCGAAGCTTTCTTT. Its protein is CASSYSGTGSGGEAFF.